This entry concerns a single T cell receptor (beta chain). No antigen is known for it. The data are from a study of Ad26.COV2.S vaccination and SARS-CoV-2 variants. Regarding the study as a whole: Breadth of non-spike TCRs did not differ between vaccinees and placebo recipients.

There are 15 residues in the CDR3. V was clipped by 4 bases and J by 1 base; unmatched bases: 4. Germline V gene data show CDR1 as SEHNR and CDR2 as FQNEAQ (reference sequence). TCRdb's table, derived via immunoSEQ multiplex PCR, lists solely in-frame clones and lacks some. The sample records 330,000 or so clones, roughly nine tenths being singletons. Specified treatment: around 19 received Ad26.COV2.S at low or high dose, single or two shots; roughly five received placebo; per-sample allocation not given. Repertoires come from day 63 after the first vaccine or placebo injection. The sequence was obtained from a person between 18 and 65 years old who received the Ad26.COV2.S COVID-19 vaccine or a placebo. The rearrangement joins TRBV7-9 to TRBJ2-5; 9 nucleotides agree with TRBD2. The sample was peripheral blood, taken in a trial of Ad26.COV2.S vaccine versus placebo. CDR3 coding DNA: TGTGCCAGCAGCTCAGAACTAGCGGGCCAAGAGACCCAGTACTTC. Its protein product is CASSSELAGQETQYF.